This TCR beta chain was captured by sequencing in a study of T cell responses to AZD1222 COVID-19 vaccine. Study-wide results and caveats: The study reported that nearly half of spike-specific TCRs target unmutated variant regions. Among AZD1222 vaccinees, only 5 to 7 were seropositive at baseline. Spike-specific TCR breadth and depth rose after two AZD1222 doses.

The data were produced by immunoSEQ multiplex PCR, yet TCRdb's version contains in-frame clones alone and is incomplete. The sample contains around 80,000 clones, around 82% of which appear only once. Deletions cut 7 bases from V and 1 base from J, with 10 bases between. CDR3 length equals 14 residues. Germline V lookup: CDR1 LGHDT, CDR2 YNNKEL (reference sequence). In regard to this clone: Its target is not known.

This chain joins TRBV3-1 (or the pseudogene TRBV3-2) and TRBJ2-2; no definite D call. This sample comprised peripheral blood, obtained 28 days after the second AZD1222 dose. This receptor was identified in an adult who received the AZD1222 COVID-19 vaccine. CDR3 in DNA: TGTGCCAGCACCCAGCGAGGGAACACCGGGGAGCTGTTTTTT. It codes for CASTQRGNTGELFF.